Described below is a single T cell receptor beta chain sequence and its context. Its target is not known. This same CDR3 is encoded by further DNA sequences in the sample. This sample was included in a study of T cell clones after liver transplantation. Study overall: Immunosuppression withdrawal was tried within 2 years after liver transplantation in this trial. Timepoints were pre-transplant, pre-withdrawal, and after withdrawal was completed or failed.

Study conclusions and caveats: Small, mixed patient groups and varying post-transplant times limit these conclusions. A larger donor-reactive than third-party decline suggested partial antigen-specific deletion.

Trimming cost V 0 bases and J 4 bases, with 6 bases left between them. The CDR3 length is 14 residues. CDR1 and CDR2 (germline): LNHNV, YYDKDF (reference sequence). Method: immunoSEQ multiplex PCR; TCRdb's copy keeps in-frame clones and lacks some. The sample holds about 120,000 clones, less than 95% seen once. This sample comprised CD4+ T cells from blood, obtained 12 months after liver transplant. The clonotype originates from a human patient who received a liver transplant. Some T cells could come from the graft donor. V gene TRBV15 combines with J gene TRBJ1-4, with D maybe TRBD1 (6 bases). The CDR3 sequence is CATSRDRGNEKLFF. The CDR3 coding sequence is TGTGCCACCAGCAGAGACAGGGGTAATGAAAAACTGTTTTTT.